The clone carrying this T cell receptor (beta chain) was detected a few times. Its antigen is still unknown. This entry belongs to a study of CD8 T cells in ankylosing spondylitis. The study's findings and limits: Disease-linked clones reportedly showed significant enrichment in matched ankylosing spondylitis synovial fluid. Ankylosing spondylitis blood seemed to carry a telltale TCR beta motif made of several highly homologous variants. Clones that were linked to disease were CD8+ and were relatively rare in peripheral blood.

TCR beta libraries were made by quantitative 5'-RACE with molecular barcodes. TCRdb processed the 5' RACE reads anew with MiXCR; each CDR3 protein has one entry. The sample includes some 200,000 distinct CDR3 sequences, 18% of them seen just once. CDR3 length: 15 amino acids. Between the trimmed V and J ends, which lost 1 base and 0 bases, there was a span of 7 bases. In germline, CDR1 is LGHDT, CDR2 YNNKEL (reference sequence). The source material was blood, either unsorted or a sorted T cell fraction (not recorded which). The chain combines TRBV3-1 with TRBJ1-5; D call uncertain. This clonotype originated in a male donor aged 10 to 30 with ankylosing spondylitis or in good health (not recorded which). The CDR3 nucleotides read TGTGCCAGCAGCCAAGGGCCTAATAGCAATCAGCCCCAGCATTTT. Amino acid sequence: CASSQGPNSNQPQHF.